Listed below are T cell receptor beta chains from one sample, sequenced in a study of blood T cell repertoires in COVID-19. This table comes from immunoSEQ multiplex PCR, and its TCRdb copy is limited to in-frame clones, with some not included. This table has approximately 170,000 clones, around 81% appearing once. The sample consisted of peripheral blood. The receptors derive from a man between 65 and 85 years old with active or convalescent COVID-19. CDR3s include the opening cysteine and the closing phenylalanine or tryptophan. Fields, in order: D gene, J gene, V gene, clone size, CDR3 protein, CDR3 DNA. The D gene is left open where the match is weak. Clone size, where shown, is once, few, many, or a class for clones that have expanded.

>NA|TRBJ2-4|TRBV10-3|NA
CAISEVGDGDIQYF
TGTGCCATCAGTGAGGTAGGGGATGGGGACATTCAGTACTTC
>TRBD2|TRBJ2-1|TRBV5-4|NA
CASSAGTRVYNEQFF
TGTGCCAGCAGCGCCGGGACTAGAGTTTACAATGAGCAGTTCTTC
>NA|TRBJ1-4|TRBV15|NA
CATSRPREATNEKLFF
TGTGCCACCAGCAGACCTAGGGAGGCAACTAATGAAAAACTGTTTTTT
>TRBD1|TRBJ2-6|TRBV7-8|NA
CASSPQGFGANVLTF
TGTGCCAGCAGCCCACAGGGGTTTGGGGCCAACGTCCTGACTTTC
>TRBD2|TRBJ2-1|TRBV24-1|NA
CATRPTSGRDNEQFF
TGTGCCACCAGACCCACTAGCGGGAGGGACAATGAGCAGTTCTTC
>TRBD1|TRBJ2-5|TRBV5-8|NA
CASRRTGGEETQYF
TGTGCCAGCAGACGGACAGGGGGCGAAGAGACCCAGTACTTC
>NA|TRBJ1-2|TRBV19|NA
CASSIGHNYGYTF
TGTGCCAGTAGTATAGGACATAACTATGGCTACACCTTC
>NA|TRBJ1-1|TRBV12-3/TRBV12-4|NA
CASKGGQPTEAFF
TGTGCCAGCAAAGGTGGACAACCCACTGAAGCTTTCTTT
>NA|TRBJ1-1|TRBV7-2|NA
CASSLGRWNTEAFF
TGTGCCAGCAGCTTAGGTCGGTGGAACACTGAAGCTTTCTTT
>NA|TRBJ2-2|TRBV5-1|NA
CASRKHSELRGELFF
TGCGCCAGCAGGAAACACAGTGAGCTAAGAGGGGAGCTGTTTTTT
>TRBD1|TRBJ2-2|TRBV10-2|few
CASRKDRDRVTGELFF
TGCGCCAGCAGGAAGGACAGGGACCGTGTCACCGGGGAGCTGTTTTTT
>TRBD1|TRBJ2-7|TRBV2|NA
CANSPDRGSYEQYF
TGTGCCAACTCCCCGGACAGGGGCTCCTACGAGCAGTACTTC
>TRBD1|TRBJ2-5|TRBV28|NA
CASSPDRTGARKTQYF
TGTGCCAGCAGCCCAGACCGGACAGGGGCACGGAAGACCCAGTACTTC
>NA|TRBJ2-1|TRBV27|NA
CASSLRGVVQGQVRQFF
TGTGCCAGCAGTTTAAGGGGGGTAGTCCAAGGACAGGTTCGGCAGTTCTTC
>NA|TRBJ1-2|TRBV7-9|NA
CASSLQGLDGYTF
TGTGCCAGCAGCTTACAGGGGCTAGATGGCTACACCTTC
>NA|TRBJ2-2|TRBV7-2|NA
CASSPGLPQNTGELFF
TGTGCCAGCAGCCCCGGACTTCCTCAGAACACCGGGGAGCTGTTTTTT
>TRBD1|TRBJ1-2|TRBV5-5|NA
CASSTTGDYGYTF
TGTGCCAGCAGTACGACAGGGGACTATGGCTACACCTTC
>NA|TRBJ1-6|TRBV30|NA
CAWSVLSSYNSPLHF
TGTGCCTGGAGTGTACTGAGCTCCTATAATTCACCCCTCCACTTT
>NA|TRBJ2-7|TRBV19|NA
CASSFGQSSYEQYF
TGTGCCAGTAGTTTCGGACAGAGCTCCTACGAGCAGTACTTC
>TRBD1|TRBJ1-5|TRBV5-5|NA
CASSLRQGGNQPQHF
TGTGCCAGCAGCTTAAGACAGGGCGGCAATCAGCCCCAGCATTTT
>TRBD1|TRBJ1-5|TRBV15|NA
CATSRAGTGGNQPQHF
TGTGCCACCAGCAGGGCCGGGACAGGGGGCAATCAGCCCCAGCATTTT
>NA|TRBJ1-1|TRBV6-4|NA
CASSSDMNTEAFF
TGTGCCAGCAGTTCCGACATGAACACTGAAGCTTTCTTT
>TRBD1|TRBJ1-4|TRBV29-1|NA
CSVRTGGNQKLFF
TGCAGCGTTAGGACAGGAGGAAATCAAAAACTGTTTTTT
>NA|TRBJ2-7|TRBV28|NA
CASSSALSYEQYF
TGTGCCAGCAGTTCTGCGCTATCCTACGAGCAGTACTTC
>TRBD2|TRBJ2-3|TRBV29-1|NA
CSATGLAGADTQYF
TGCAGCGCCACGGGACTAGCGGGAGCAGATACGCAGTATTTT